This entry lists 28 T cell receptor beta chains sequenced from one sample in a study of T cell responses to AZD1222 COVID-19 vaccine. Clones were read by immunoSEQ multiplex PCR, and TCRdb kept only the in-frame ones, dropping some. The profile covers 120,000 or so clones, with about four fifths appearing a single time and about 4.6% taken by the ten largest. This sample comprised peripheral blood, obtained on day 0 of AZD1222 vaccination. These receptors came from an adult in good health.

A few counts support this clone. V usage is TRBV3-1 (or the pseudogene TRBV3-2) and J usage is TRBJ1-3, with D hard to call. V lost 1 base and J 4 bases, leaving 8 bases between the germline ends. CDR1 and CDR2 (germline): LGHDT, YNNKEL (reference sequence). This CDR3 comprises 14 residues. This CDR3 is CASSQGLKGNTIYF. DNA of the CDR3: TGTGCCAGCAGCCAAGGGTTAAAAGGAAACACCATATATTTT.

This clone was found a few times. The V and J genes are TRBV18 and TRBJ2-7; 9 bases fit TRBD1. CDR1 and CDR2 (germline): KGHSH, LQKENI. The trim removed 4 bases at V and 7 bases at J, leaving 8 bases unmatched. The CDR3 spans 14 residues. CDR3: CASSLETGGFEQYF. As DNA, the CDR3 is TGTGCCAGCTCACTAGAGACAGGGGGTTTTGAGCAGTACTTC.

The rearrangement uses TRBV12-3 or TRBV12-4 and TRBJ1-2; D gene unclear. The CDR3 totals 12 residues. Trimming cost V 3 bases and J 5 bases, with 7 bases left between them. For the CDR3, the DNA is TGTGCCAGCAGTTTGAGATCTTATGGCTACACCTTC. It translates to CASSLRSYGYTF.

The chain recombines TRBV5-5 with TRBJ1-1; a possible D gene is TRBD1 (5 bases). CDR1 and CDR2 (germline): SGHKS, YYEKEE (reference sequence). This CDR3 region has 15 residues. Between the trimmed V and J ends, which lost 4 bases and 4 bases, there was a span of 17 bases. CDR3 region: CASSRSGGVSTEAFF. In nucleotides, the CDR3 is TGTGCCAGCAGCCGATCCGGGGGGGTAAGCACTGAAGCTTTCTTT.

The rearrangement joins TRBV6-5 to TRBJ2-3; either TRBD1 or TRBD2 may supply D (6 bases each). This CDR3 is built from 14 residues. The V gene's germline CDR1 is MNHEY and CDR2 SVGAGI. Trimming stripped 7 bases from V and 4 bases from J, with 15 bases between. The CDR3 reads CASKGGRLADTQYF. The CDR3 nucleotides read TGTGCCAGCAAAGGGGGGAGACTAGCAGATACGCAGTATTTT.

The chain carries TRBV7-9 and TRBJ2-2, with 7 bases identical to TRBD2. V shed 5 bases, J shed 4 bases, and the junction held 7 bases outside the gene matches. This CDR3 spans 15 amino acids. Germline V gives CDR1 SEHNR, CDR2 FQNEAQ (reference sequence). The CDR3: CASSGRGLPTGELFF. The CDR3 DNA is TGTGCCAGCAGCGGGAGGGGACTGCCCACCGGGGAGCTGTTTTTT.

The CDR3 DNA sequence: TGTGCCAGCAGCAAGGACAGGGTCGGCACTGAAGCTTTCTTT. Amino acid sequence: CASSKDRVGTEAFF. The chain recombines TRBV2 with TRBJ1-1, with 8 bases matching TRBD1. Germline V CDR1 and CDR2: SNHLY, FYNNEI. Trimming removed 6 bases from V and 4 bases from J; junction bases left unmatched: 7. The CDR3 spans 14 residues.

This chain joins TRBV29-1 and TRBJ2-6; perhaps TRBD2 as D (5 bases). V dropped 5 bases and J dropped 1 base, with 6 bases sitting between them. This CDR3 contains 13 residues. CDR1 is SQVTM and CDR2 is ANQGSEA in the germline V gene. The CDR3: CSVRGSGANVLTF. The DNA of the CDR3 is TGCAGCGTTCGAGGGTCTGGGGCCAACGTCCTGACTTTC.

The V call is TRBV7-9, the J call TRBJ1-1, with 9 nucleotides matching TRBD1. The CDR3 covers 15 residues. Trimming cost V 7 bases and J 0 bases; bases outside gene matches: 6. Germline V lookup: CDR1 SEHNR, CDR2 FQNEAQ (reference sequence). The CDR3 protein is CASMQQGAMNTEAFF. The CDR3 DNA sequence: TGTGCCAGCATGCAACAGGGGGCCATGAACACTGAAGCTTTCTTT.

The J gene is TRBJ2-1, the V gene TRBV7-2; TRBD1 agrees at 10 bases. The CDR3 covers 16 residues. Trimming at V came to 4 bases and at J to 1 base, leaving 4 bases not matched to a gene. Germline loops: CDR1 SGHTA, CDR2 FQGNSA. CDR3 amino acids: CASSSPGQGSYNEQFF. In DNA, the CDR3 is TGTGCCAGCAGCTCCCCGGGACAGGGGTCCTACAATGAGCAGTTCTTC.

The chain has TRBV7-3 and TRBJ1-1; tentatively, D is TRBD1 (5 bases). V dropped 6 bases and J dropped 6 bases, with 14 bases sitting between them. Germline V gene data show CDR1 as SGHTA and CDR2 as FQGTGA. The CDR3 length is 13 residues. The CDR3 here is CASRSGAAAEAFF. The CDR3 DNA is TGTGCCAGCAGATCCGGGGCAGCGGCTGAAGCTTTCTTT.

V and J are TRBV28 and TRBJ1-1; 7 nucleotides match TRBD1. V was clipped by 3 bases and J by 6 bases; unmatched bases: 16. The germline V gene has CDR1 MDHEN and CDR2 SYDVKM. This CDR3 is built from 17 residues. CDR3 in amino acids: CASSLRPKTGPVSEAFF. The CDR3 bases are TGTGCCAGCAGTTTGAGACCTAAGACAGGGCCGGTCTCTGAAGCTTTCTTT.

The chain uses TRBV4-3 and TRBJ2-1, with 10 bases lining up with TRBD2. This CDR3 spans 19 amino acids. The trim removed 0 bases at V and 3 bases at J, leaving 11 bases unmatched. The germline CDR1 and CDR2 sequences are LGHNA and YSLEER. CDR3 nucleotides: TGCGCCAGCAGCCAAGACTCATCAGCGGGAGGGCTTCTCTACAATGAGCAGTTCTTC. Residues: CASSQDSSAGGLLYNEQFF.

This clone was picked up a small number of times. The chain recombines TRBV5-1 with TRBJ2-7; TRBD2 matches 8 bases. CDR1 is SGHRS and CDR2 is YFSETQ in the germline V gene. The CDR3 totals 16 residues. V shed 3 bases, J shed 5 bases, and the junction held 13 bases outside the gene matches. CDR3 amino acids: CASSSTSGGTFHEQYF. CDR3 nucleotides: TGCGCCAGCAGCTCCACCTCGGGAGGGACTTTCCACGAGCAGTACTTC.

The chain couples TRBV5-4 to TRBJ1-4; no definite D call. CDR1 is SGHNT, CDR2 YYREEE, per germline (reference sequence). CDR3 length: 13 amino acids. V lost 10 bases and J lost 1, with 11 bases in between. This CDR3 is CAYRRGTNEKLFF. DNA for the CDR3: TGTGCCTACAGACGGGGAACTAATGAAAAACTGTTTTTT.

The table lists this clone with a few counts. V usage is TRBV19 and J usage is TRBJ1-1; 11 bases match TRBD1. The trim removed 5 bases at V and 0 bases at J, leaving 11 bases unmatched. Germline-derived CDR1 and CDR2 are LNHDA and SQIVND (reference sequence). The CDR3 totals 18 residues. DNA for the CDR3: TGTGCCAGTAGTTCCAATTCCGGGACAGGGGGTTTGAACACTGAAGCTTTCTTT. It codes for CASSSNSGTGGLNTEAFF.

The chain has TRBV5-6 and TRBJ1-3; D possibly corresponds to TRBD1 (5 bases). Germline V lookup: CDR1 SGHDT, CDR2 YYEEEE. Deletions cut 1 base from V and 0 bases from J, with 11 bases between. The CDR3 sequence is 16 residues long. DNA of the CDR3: TGTGCCAGCAGCTTGTGGCAGGGCCACTCTGGAAACACCATATATTTT. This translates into CASSLWQGHSGNTIYF. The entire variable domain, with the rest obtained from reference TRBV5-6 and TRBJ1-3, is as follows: DAGVTQSPTHLIKTRGQQVTLRCSPKSGHDTVSWYQQALGQGPQFIFQYYEEEERQRGNFPDRFSGHQFPNYSSELNVNALLLGDSALYLCASSLWQGHSGNTIYFGEGSWLTVV.

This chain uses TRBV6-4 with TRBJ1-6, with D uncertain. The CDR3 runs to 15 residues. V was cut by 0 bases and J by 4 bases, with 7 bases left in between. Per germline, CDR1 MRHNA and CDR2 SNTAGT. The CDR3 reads CASSDSALYNSPLHF. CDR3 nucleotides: TGTGCCAGCAGTGACTCGGCACTATATAATTCACCCCTCCACTTT.

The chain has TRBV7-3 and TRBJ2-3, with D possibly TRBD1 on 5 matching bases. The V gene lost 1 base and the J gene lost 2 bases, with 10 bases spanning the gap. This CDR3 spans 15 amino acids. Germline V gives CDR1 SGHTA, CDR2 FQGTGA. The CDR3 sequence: CASSLIGAFTDTQYF. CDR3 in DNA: TGTGCCAGCAGCTTAATAGGGGCTTTCACAGATACGCAGTATTTT.

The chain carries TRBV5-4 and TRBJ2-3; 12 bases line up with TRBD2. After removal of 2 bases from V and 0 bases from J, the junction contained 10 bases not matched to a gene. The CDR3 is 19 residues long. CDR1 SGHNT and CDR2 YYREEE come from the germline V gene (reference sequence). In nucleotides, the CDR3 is TGTGCCAGCAGCTTTGAAGGGCTAGCGGGGGGGTTTAGCACAGATACGCAGTATTTT. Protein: CASSFEGLAGGFSTDTQYF.

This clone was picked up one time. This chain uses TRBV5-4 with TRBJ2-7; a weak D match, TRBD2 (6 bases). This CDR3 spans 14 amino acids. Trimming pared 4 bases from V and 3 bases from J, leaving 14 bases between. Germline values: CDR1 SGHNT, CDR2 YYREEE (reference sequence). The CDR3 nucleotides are TGTGCCAGCAGCCCGGGGGAAGGTGGCTACGAGCAGTACTTC. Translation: CASSPGEGGYEQYF.

The CDR3 DNA is TGCGCCAGCAGCGGAACAGGGGGACTTAATTCACCCCTCCACTTT. This gives the protein CASSGTGGLNSPLHF. J is TRBJ1-6 and V is TRBV5-1; TRBD1 agrees at 8 bases. Germline CDR1 and CDR2: SGHRS and YFSETQ. This CDR3 spans 15 amino acids. The trim removed 4 bases at V and 6 bases at J, leaving 6 bases unmatched.

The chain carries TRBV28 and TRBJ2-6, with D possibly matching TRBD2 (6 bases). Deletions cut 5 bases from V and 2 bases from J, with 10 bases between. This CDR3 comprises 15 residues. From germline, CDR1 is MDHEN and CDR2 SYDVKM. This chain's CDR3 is CASSPPGAGANVLTF. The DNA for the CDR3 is TGTGCCAGCAGTCCTCCGGGGGCTGGGGCCAACGTCCTGACTTTC.

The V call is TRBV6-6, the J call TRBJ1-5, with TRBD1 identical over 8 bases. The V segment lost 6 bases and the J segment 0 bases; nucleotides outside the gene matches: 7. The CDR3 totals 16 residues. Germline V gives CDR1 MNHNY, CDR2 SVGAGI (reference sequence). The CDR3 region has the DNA TGTGCCAGCAGGACAGGGGCGGGATATAGCAATCAGCCCCAGCATTTT. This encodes CASRTGAGYSNQPQHF.

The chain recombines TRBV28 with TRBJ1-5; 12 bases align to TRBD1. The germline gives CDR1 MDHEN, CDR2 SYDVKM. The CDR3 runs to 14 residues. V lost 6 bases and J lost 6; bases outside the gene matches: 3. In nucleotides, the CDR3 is TGTGCCAGCAGGGGACAGGGGGCACGTCAGCCCCAGCATTTT. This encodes CASRGQGARQPQHF. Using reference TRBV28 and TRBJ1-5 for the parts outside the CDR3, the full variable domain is DVKVTQSSRYLVKRTGEKVFLECVQDMDHENMFWYRQDPGLGLRLIYFSYDVKMKEKGDIPEGYSVSREKKERFSLILESASTNQTSMYLCASRGQGARQPQHFGDGTRLSIL.

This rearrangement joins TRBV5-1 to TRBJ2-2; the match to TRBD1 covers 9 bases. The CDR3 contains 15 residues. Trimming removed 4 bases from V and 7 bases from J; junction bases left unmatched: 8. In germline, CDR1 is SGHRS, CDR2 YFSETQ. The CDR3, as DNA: TGCGCCAGCAGCATCACCGGGACAGGGATCGGGGAGCTGTTTTTT. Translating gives CASSITGTGIGELFF.

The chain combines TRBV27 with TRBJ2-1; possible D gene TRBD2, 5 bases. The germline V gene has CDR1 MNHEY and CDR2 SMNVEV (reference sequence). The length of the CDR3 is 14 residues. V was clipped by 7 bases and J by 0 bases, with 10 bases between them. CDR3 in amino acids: CASKRAASYNEQFF. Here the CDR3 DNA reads TGTGCCAGCAAAAGAGCGGCCTCCTACAATGAGCAGTTCTTC.

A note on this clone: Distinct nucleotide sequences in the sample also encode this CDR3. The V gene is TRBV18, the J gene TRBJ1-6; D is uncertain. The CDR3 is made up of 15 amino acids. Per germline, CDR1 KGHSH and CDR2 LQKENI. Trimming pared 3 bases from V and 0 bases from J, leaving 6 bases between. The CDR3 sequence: CASSPISSYNSPLHF. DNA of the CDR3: TGTGCCAGCTCACCGATCAGCTCCTATAATTCACCCCTCCACTTT.